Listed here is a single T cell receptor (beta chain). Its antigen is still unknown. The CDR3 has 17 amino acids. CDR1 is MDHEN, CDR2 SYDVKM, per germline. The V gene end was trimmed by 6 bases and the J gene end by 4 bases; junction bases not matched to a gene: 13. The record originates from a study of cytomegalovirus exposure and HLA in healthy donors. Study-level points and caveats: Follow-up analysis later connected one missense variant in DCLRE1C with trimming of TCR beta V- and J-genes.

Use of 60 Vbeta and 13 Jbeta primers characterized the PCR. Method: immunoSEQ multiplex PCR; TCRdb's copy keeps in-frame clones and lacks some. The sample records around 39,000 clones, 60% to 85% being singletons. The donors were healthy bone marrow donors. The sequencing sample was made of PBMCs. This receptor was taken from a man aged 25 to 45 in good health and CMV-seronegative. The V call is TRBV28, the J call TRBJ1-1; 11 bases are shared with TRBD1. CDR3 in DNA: TGTGCCAGCAGCGGACAGGGGGCCGGGGGAGAGGTCACTGAAGCTTTCTTT. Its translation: CASSGQGAGGEVTEAFF.